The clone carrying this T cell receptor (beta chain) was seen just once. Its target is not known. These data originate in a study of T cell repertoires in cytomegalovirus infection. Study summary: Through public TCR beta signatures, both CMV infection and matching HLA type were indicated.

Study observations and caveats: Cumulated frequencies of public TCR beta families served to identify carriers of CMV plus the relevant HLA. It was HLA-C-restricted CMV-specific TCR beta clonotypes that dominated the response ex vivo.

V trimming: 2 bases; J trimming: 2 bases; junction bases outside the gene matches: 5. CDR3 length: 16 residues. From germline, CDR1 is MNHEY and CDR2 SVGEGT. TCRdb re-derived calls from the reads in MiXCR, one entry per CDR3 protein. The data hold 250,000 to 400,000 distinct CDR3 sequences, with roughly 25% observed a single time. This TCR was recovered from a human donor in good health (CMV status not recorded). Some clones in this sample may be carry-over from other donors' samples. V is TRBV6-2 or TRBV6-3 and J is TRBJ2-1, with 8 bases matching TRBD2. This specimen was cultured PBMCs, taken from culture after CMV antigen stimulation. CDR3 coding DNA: TGTGCCAGCAGTTACGTGGTAGCGGGGCCCTACAATGAGCAGTTCTTC. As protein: CASSYVVAGPYNEQFF.